This TCR beta chain emerged from a study of shared clonotypes between healthy human individuals. Findings and limits, study-wide: Naive subsets generally exceeded memory subsets in estimated richness.

Each of the donors was a healthy adult who was HIV-negative and had not had a recent acute infection or vaccination. The CD4+ fraction was divided into a CD45RA+ naive subset and a CD45RA-negative memory subset. An even split of each subset's genomic DNA across several immunoSEQ plates was performed. TCRdb's table, derived via immunoSEQ multiplex PCR, lists solely in-frame clones and lacks some. The sample comprises more than 2,000,000 clones, 90% to 95% of which are singletons, and about 0.13% rests with the top ten. Of note for this clone: No antigen is known for it.

Deletions cut 0 bases from V and 4 bases from J, with 11 bases between. Germline V lookup: CDR1 SGHNT, CDR2 YYREEE (reference sequence). This CDR3 is built from 15 residues. The sample comprised naive CD4+ T cells sorted from blood. As for subset: CD45RA+ positively selected. V usage is TRBV5-4 and J usage is TRBJ2-1; tentatively, D is TRBD1 (6 bases). This receptor was taken from a man between 18 and 29 years old in good health. DNA for the CDR3: TGTGCCAGCAGCTTGGACGTGGGGGCATACAATGAGCAGTTCTTC. It yields the protein CASSLDVGAYNEQFF.